The 14 T cell receptor beta chains given below trace back to one sample, sequenced in a study of vaccination effects on CD4 cells after COVID-19. Only in-frame clones appear in the TCRdb table, and some are missing; sequencing was by immunoSEQ multiplex PCR. The table records over 65,000 clones, about 74% of them present only once. These TCRs are of unknown antigen specificity. Culture proceeded for 10 days, and CD4+ T cells were then isolated. This sample comprised CD4+ T cells from PBMCs cultured without peptide, obtained before COVID-19 vaccination. The receptor set was obtained from a human donor who received a COVID-19 vaccine.

The gene calls are TRBV27 and TRBJ1-1, with 7 positions matching TRBD1. CDR1 MNHEY and CDR2 SMNVEV come from the germline V gene (reference sequence). V shed 4 bases, J shed 3 bases, and the junction held 2 bases outside the gene matches. The CDR3 consists of 13 residues. The CDR3 loop reads CASSSTGYTEAFF. Here the CDR3 DNA reads TGTGCCAGCAGTTCGACAGGGTACACTGAAGCTTTCTTT.

The rearrangement joins TRBV6-1 to TRBJ2-7; D gene uncertain. From germline, CDR1 is MNHNS and CDR2 SASEGT. Deletions cut 0 bases from V and 5 bases from J, with 8 bases between. This CDR3 is 13 amino acids long. CDR3 sequence: CASSEALFHEQYV. DNA of the CDR3: TGTGCCAGCAGTGAAGCTCTTTTCCACGAGCAGTACGTC.

This clone showed up just a few times. V gene TRBV6-5 combines with J gene TRBJ2-5, with D possibly being TRBD2 (5 bases). CDR3 length: 13 residues. The V end lost 2 bases, the J end lost 6 bases, and 10 bases lay between the germline ends. Germline V gene data show CDR1 as MNHEY and CDR2 as SVGAGI. Here the CDR3 reads CASSYREGQTQYF. In nucleotides, the CDR3 is TGTGCCAGCAGTTACCGGGAAGGGCAGACCCAGTACTTC.

The chain has TRBV30 and TRBJ1-5; 7 nucleotides agree with TRBD1. V trimming: 1 base; J trimming: 6 bases; junction bases outside the gene matches: 3. The CDR3 sequence is 13 residues long. Germline V CDR1 and CDR2: GTSNPN, SVGIG (reference sequence). As DNA, the CDR3 is TGTGCCTGGAGTGGGGACAGTAGTCAGCCCCAGCATTTT. This translates into CAWSGDSSQPQHF.

This chain connects TRBV9 to TRBJ1-6; 8 bases map to TRBD1. CDR3 length: 14 residues. Germline assignment: CDR1 SGDLS and CDR2 YYNGEE. The V segment lost 2 bases and the J segment 5 bases; nucleotides outside the gene matches: 0. The CDR3 DNA sequence: TGTGCCAGCAGCGTGACAGGGGATAATTCACCCCTCCACTTT. Its protein is CASSVTGDNSPLHF. Full variable domain (rest looked up from reference TRBV9 and TRBJ1-6): DSGVTQTPKHLITATGQRVTLRCSPRSGDLSVYWYQQSLDQGLQFLIQYYNGEERAKGNILERFSAQQFPDLHSELNLSSLELGDSALYFCASSVTGDNSPLHFGNGTRLTVT.

The chain couples TRBV11-1 to TRBJ1-1, with 7 positions matching TRBD1. Germline assignment: CDR1 SGHAT and CDR2 FQDESV (reference sequence). V shed 6 bases, J shed 4 bases, and the junction held 8 bases outside the gene matches. The CDR3 has 14 residues. CDR3 sequence reads: CASSFDREGTEAFF. The CDR3 DNA sequence: TGTGCCAGCAGTTTTGACAGGGAAGGCACTGAAGCTTTCTTT.

The gene calls are TRBV15 and TRBJ1-5; D unresolved. Germline lookup yields CDR1 LNHNV and CDR2 YYDKDF (reference sequence). The CDR3 is made up of 16 amino acids. With 1 base removed from V and 6 bases from J, the gap between germline ends came to 16 bases. In DNA form, the CDR3 reads TGTGCCACCAGCAGAGCGGATCTCCTGGGATCTCAGCCCCAGCATTTT. Its translation is CATSRADLLGSQPQHF.

V and J are TRBV4-1 and TRBJ1-5, with unresolved D. Germline V CDR1 and CDR2: MGHRA, YSYEKL. The CDR3 spans 14 residues. The V gene lost 1 base and the J gene lost 3 bases, with 7 bases spanning the gap. The DNA for the CDR3 is TGCGCCAGCAGCCAAGGGCTAATCAATCAGCCCCAGCATTTT. It encodes CASSQGLINQPQHF.

The genes are TRBV3-1 (or the pseudogene TRBV3-2) and TRBJ1-2; tentatively, D is TRBD1 (5 bases). The V and J ends lost 0 bases and 6 bases respectively, with 8 bases between them. Germline CDR1 and CDR2: LGHDT and YNNKEL (reference sequence). This CDR3 is built from 13 residues. The CDR3 reads CASSQDRGNGYTF. DNA of the CDR3: TGTGCCAGCAGCCAAGACCGGGGGAATGGCTACACCTTC.

The rearrangement joins TRBV5-1 to TRBJ2-2; maybe TRBD2 (6 bases). V was clipped by 0 bases and J by 3 bases, with 12 bases between them. The CDR3 length is 16 residues. Per germline, CDR1 SGHRS and CDR2 YFSETQ. In DNA form, the CDR3 reads TGCGCCAGCAGCTTGGTTACGGGGGACCACACCGGGGAGCTGTTTTTT. This codes for CASSLVTGDHTGELFF. Full variable domain (outside the CDR3, taken from reference TRBV5-1 and TRBJ2-2): KAGVTQTPRYLIKTRGQQVTLSCSPISGHRSVSWYQQTPGQGLQFLFEYFSETQRNKGNFPGRFSGRQFSNSRSEMNVSTLELGDSALYLCASSLVTGDHTGELFFGEGSRLTVL.

This chain uses TRBV4-1 with TRBJ2-5; TRBD1 is a possible D gene (5 bases). The V end was cut by 0 bases, the J end by 0 bases, with 11 bases between. Germline CDR1 reads MGHRA; CDR2 reads YSYEKL. The CDR3 runs to 16 residues. CDR3 loop: CASSQDGGANQETQYF. The CDR3 nucleotides are TGCGCCAGCAGCCAAGATGGTGGGGCTAACCAAGAGACCCAGTACTTC.

The V gene is TRBV12-5, the J gene TRBJ1-1, with TRBD1 matching 8 bases. From germline, CDR1 is LGHNT and CDR2 FRNRAP. The CDR3 loop spans 13 amino acids. CDR3 nucleotides: TGTGGAACTCAGACAGGGGTGGACACTGAAGCTTTCTTT. Its translation is CGTQTGVDTEAFF. The variable domain in full, with the rest retrieved from reference TRBV12-5 and TRBJ1-1, is DARVTQTPRHKVTEMGQEVTMRCQPILGHNTVFWYRQTMMQGLELLAYFRNRAPLDDSGMPKDRFSAEMPDATLATLKIQPSEPRDSAVYFCGTQTGVDTEAFFGQGTRLTVV.

The chain links TRBV5-1 to TRBJ1-6; no reliable D call. Germline lookup yields CDR1 SGHRS and CDR2 YFSETQ. Trimming left V 1 base short and J 8 bases short, with 13 bases between. The length of the CDR3 is 15 residues. The CDR3 reads CASSLSAGSHSPLHF. Here the CDR3 DNA reads TGCGCCAGCAGCTTGTCGGCTGGGTCTCATTCACCCCTCCACTTT. Filled out from reference TRBV5-1 and TRBJ1-6, the complete variable domain reads KAGVTQTPRYLIKTRGQQVTLSCSPISGHRSVSWYQQTPGQGLQFLFEYFSETQRNKGNFPGRFSGRQFSNSRSEMNVSTLELGDSALYLCASSLSAGSHSPLHFGNGTRLTVT.

The chain carries TRBV7-2 and TRBJ1-3, with D possibly TRBD1 on 5 matching bases. CDR3 length equals 13 residues. Trimming shortened V by 5 bases and J by 4 bases, and 9 bases separated the two germline ends. Per the germline V gene, CDR1 is SGHTA and CDR2 is FQGNSA. This chain's CDR3 is CASSVNRGNTIYF. In nucleotides, the CDR3 is TGTGCCAGCAGCGTAAACAGGGGAAACACCATATATTTT. Complete variable domain (other parts from reference TRBV7-2 and TRBJ1-3): GAGVSQSPSNKVTEKGKDVELRCDPISGHTALYWYRQSLGQGLEFLIYFQGNSAPDKSGLPSDRFSAERTGGSVSTLTIQRTQQEDSAVYLCASSVNRGNTIYFGEGSWLTVV.